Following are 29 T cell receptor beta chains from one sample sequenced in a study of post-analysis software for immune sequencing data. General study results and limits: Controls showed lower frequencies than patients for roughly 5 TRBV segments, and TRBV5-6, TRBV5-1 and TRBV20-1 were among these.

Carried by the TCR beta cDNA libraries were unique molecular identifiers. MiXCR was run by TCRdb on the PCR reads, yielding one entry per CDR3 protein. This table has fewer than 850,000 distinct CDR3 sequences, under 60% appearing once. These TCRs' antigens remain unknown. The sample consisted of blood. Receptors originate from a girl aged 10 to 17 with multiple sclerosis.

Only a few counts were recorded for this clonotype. The CDR3 loop reads CASSLVRAPYEQYF. The CDR3 coding sequence is TGTGCCAGCAGTTTAGTCCGGGCCCCCTACGAGCAGTACTTC. The rearrangement uses TRBV28 and TRBJ2-7; D is unclear. The length of the CDR3 is 14 residues. V was cut by 2 bases and J by 2 bases, with 10 bases left in between. Germline values: CDR1 MDHEN, CDR2 SYDVKM.

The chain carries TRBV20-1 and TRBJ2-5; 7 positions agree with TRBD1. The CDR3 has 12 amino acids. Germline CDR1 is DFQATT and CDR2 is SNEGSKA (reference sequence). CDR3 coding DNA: TGCAGGGCTCAACAGGGGCCAGAGACCCAGTACTTC. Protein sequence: CRAQQGPETQYF.

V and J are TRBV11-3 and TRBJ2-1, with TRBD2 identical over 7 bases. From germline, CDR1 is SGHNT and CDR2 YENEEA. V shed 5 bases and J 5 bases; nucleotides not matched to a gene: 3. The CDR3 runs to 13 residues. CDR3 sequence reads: CASSRGVHNEQFF. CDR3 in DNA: TGTGCCAGCAGCCGGGGGGTTCACAATGAGCAGTTCTTC.

The CDR3 reads CASSQPRLEAFF. The CDR3 DNA reads as TGTGCCAGCAGCCAACCCCGCCTGGAAGCTTTCTTT. The chain employs TRBV7-8 and TRBJ1-1; no clear D. Germline V CDR1 and CDR2: SGHVS, FQNEAQ. Trimming removed 5 bases from V and 8 bases from J, with 12 bases in between. The CDR3 runs to 12 residues.

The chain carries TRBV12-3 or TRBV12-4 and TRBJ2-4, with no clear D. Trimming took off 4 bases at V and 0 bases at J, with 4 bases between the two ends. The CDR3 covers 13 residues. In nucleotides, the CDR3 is TGTGCCAGCAGTTCTACAGCCAAAAACATTCAGTACTTC. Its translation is CASSSTAKNIQYF.

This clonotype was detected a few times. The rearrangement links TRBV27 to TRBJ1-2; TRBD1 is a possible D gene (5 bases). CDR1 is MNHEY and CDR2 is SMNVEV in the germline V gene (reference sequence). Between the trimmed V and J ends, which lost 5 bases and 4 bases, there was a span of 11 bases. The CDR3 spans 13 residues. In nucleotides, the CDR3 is TGTGCCAGCAGTCCAGGACACTCCTATGGCTACACCTTC. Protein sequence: CASSPGHSYGYTF.

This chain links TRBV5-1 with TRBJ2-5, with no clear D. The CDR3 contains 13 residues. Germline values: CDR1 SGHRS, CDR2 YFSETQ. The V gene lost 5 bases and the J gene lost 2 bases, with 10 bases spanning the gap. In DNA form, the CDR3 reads TGCGCCAGCAGGTATGGTCCACAAGAGACCCAGTACTTC. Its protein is CASRYGPQETQYF.

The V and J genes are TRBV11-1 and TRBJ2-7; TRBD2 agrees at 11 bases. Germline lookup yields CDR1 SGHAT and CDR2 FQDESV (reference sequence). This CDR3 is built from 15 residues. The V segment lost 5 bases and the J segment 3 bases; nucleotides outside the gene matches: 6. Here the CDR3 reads CASSLLAGAYYEQYF. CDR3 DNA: TGTGCCAGCAGCCTACTAGCGGGAGCATACTACGAGCAGTACTTC.

The CDR3 loop reads CASSPPGLVVDEQFF. The CDR3 DNA reads as TGTGCCAGCAGCCCACCGGGACTAGTTGTCGATGAGCAGTTCTTC. The V call is TRBV13, the J call TRBJ2-1; TRBD2 matches 8 bases. This CDR3 is 15 amino acids long. CDR1 PRHDT and CDR2 FYEKMQ come from the germline V gene (reference sequence). J lost 8 bases, V lost 5 bases, and 11 bases had no gene match.

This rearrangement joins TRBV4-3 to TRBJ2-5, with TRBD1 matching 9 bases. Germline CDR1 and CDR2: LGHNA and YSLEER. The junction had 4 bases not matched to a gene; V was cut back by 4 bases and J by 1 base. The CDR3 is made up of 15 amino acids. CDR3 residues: CASSLETGGQETQYF. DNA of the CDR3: TGCGCCAGCAGCCTAGAGACAGGGGGCCAAGAGACCCAGTACTTC.

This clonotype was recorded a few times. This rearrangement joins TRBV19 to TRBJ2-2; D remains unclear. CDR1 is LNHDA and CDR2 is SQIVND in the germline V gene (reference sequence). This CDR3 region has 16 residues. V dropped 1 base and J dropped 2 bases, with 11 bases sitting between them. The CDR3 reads CASSIGWQINTGELFF. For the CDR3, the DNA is TGTGCCAGTAGTATAGGTTGGCAGATAAACACCGGGGAGCTGTTTTTT.

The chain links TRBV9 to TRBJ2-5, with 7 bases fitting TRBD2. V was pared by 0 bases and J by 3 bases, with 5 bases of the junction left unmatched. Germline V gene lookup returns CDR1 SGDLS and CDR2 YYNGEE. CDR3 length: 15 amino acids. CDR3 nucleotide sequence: TGTGCCAGCAGCGTAGGAGGAACTAGCGAAGAGACCCAGTACTTC. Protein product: CASSVGGTSEETQYF.

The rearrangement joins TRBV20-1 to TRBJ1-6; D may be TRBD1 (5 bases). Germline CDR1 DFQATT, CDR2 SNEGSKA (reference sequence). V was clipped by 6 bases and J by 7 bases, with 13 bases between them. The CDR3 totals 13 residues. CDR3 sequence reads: CSARGATNSPLHF. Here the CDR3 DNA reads TGCAGTGCCCGCGGGGCTACGAATTCACCCCTCCACTTT.

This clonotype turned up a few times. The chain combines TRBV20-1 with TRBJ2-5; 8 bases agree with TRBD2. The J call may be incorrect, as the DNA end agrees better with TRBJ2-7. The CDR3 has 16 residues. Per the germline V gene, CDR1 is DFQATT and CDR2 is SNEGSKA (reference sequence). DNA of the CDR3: TGCAGTGCTAGGCCCCTTGCGAGCGGGAGTCCCTACGAGCAGTACTTC. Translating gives CSARPLASGSPYEQYF.

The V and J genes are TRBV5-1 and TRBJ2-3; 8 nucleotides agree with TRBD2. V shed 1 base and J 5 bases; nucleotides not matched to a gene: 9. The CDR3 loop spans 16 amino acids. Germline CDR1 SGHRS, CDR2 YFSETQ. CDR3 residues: CASSLRSGRAVDTQYF. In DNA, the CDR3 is TGCGCCAGCAGCTTGCGGTCCGGGAGGGCCGTAGATACGCAGTATTTT. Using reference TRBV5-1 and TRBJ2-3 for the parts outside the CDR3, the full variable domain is KAGVTQTPRYLIKTRGQQVTLSCSPISGHRSVSWYQQTPGQGLQFLFEYFSETQRNKGNFPGRFSGRQFSNSRSEMNVSTLELGDSALYLCASSLRSGRAVDTQYFGPGTRLTVL.

CDR3: CAISGSERSSYNEQFF. CDR3 DNA: TGTGCCATCAGTGGGAGCGAGCGGAGCTCCTACAATGAGCAGTTCTTC. The chain employs TRBV10-3 and TRBJ2-1, with D possibly TRBD2 on 5 matching bases. CDR1 ENHRY and CDR2 SYGVKD come from the germline V gene. The V end lost 4 bases, the J end lost 0 bases, and 13 bases lay between the germline ends. The CDR3 is made up of 16 amino acids.

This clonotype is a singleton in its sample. The CDR3 nucleotides read TGTGCCAGCAGCGTAGGGAGACAGCACAATGAAAAACTGTTTTTT. This codes for CASSVGRQHNEKLFF. V and J are TRBV9 and TRBJ1-4, with a tentative D call TRBD1 (5 bases). Trimming stripped 0 bases from V and 5 bases from J, with 11 bases between. Germline CDR1 SGDLS, CDR2 YYNGEE. The CDR3 runs to 15 residues.

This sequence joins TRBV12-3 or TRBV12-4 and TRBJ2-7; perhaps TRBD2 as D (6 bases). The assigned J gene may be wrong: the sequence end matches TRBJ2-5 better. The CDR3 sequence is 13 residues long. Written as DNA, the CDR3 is TGTGCCAGCAGTACGACTAGGGGCCAGACCCAGTACTTC. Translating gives CASSTTRGQTQYF.

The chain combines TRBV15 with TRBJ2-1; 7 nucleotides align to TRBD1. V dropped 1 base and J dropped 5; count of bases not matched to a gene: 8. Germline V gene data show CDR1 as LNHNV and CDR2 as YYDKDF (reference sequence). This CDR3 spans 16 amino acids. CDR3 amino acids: CATSRGDRVGNNEQFF. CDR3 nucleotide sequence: TGTGCCACCAGCAGAGGAGACAGGGTAGGGAACAATGAGCAGTTCTTC. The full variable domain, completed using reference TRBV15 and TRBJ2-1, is DAMVIQNPRYQVTQFGKPVTLSCSQTLNHNVMYWYQQKSSQAPKLLFHYYDKDFNNEADTPDNFQSRRPNTSFCFLDIRSPGLGDTAMYLCATSRGDRVGNNEQFFGPGTRLTVL.

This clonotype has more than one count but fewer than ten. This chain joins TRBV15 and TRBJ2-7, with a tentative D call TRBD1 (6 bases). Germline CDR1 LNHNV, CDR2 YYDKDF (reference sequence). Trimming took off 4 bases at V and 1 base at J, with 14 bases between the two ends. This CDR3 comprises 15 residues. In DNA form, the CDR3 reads TGTGCCACCAGCAACCCCCCGACAGGATCCTACGAGCAGTACTTC. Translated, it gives CATSNPPTGSYEQYF. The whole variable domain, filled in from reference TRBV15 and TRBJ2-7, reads DAMVIQNPRYQVTQFGKPVTLSCSQTLNHNVMYWYQQKSSQAPKLLFHYYDKDFNNEADTPDNFQSRRPNTSFCFLDIRSPGLGDTAMYLCATSNPPTGSYEQYFGPGTRLTVT.

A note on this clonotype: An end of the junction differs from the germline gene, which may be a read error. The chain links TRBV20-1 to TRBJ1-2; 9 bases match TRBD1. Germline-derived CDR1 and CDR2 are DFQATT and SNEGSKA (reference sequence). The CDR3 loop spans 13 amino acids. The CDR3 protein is CSAWDRANYGHTF. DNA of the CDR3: TGCAGTGCTTGGGACAGGGCTAACTATGGCCACACCTTC.

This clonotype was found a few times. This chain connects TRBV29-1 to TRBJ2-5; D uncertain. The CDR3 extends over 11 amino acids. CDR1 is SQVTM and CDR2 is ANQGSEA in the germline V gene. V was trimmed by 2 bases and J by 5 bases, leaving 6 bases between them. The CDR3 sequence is CSVEYTETQYF. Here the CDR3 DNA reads TGCAGCGTTGAATACACGGAGACCCAGTACTTC.

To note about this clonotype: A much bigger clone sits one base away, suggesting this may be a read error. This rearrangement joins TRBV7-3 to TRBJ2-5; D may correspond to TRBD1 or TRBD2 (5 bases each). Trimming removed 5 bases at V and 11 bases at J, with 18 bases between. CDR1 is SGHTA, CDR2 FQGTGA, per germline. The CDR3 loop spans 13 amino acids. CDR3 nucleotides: TGTGCCAGCAGCGTGGGACCGAACAATGAGCAGTACTTC. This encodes CASSVGPNNEQYF. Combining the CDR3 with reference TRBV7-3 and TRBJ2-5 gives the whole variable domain GAGVSQTPSNKVTEKGKYVELRCDPISGHTALYWYRQSLGQGPEFLIYFQGTGAADDSGLPNDRFFAVRPEGSVSTLKIQRTERGDSAVYLCASSVGPNNEQYFGPGTRLLVL.

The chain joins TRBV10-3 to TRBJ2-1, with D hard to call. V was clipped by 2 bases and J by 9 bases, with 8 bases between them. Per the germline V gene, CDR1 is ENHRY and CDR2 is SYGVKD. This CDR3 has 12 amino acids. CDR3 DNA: TGTGCCATCAGTGAGACAGCTCCTGAGCAGTTCTTC. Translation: CAISETAPEQFF.

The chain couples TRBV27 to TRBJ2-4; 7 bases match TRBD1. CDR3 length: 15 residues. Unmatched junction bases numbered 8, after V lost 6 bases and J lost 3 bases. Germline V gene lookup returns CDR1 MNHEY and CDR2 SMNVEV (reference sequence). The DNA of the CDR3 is TGTGCCAGCAGAGGGGACAGTCTTGACAAAAACATTCAGTACTTC. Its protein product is CASRGDSLDKNIQYF.

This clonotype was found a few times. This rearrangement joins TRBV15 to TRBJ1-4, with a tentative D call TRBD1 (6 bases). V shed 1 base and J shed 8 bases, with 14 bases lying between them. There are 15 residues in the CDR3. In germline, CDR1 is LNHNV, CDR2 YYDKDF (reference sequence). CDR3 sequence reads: CATSRAPGETEKLFF. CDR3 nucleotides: TGTGCCACCAGCAGAGCCCCAGGGGAAACGGAAAAACTGTTTTTT.

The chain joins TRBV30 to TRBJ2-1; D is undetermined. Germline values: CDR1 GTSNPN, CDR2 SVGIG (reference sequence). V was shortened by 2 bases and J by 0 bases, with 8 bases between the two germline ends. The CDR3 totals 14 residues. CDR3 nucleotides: TGTGCCTGGAGTATCCTAAGCTCCTACAATGAGCAGTTCTTC. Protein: CAWSILSSYNEQFF.

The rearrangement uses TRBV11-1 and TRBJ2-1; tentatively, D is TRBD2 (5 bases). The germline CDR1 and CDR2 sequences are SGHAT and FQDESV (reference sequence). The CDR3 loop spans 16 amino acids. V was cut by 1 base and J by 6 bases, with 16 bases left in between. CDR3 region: CASSLVPWGEGNEQFF. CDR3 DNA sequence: TGTGCCAGCAGCTTAGTCCCGTGGGGAGAAGGCAATGAGCAGTTCTTC.

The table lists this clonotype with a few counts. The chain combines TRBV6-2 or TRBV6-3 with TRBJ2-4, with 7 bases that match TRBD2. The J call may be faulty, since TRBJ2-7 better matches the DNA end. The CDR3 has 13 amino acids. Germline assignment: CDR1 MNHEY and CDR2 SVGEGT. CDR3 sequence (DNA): TGTGCCAGCAGAACCGCTAGCGGATACGAGCAGTACTTC. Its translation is CASRTASGYEQYF.